Presented here are 24 T cell receptor beta chains from one specimen sequenced in a study of response to subunit inactivated influenza vaccine. MiXCR, run by TCRdb on the RT-PCR reads, gives a single entry per CDR3 protein. The top ten clones hold approximately 11% of a sample with over 650,000 distinct CDR3 sequences, 18% of them seen once. The sample was PBMCs from blood, taken roughly 5 days after vaccination. These receptors were collected from a middle-aged man who received an inactivated influenza vaccine.

The J gene is TRBJ2-5, the V gene TRBV20-1; tentative D call: TRBD2 (6 bases). This CDR3 is built from 16 residues. V lost 3 bases and J lost 5, with 22 bases in between. Germline V gives CDR1 DFQATT, CDR2 SNEGSKA (reference sequence). CDR3 residues: CSASPALALSAETQYF. CDR3 bases: TGCAGTGCTAGCCCGGCGCTAGCGCTCAGTGCTGAGACCCAGTACTTC.

The chain recombines TRBV5-1 with TRBJ1-3, with D tentatively TRBD1 (6 bases). Germline CDR1 and CDR2: SGHRS and YFSETQ. V lost 4 bases and J 0 bases, leaving 11 bases between the germline ends. The CDR3 has 15 residues. CDR3 sequence: CASSRKTGSGNTIYF. CDR3 nucleotides: TGCGCCAGCAGCCGTAAGACAGGCTCTGGAAACACCATATATTTT.

This clonotype has more than one count but fewer than ten. J is TRBJ2-7 and V is TRBV6-5; D not resolved. V was trimmed by 0 bases and J by 0 bases, leaving 9 bases between them. CDR3 length equals 15 residues. CDR1 and CDR2 (germline): MNHEY, SVGAGI. In nucleotides, the CDR3 is TGTGCCAGCAGTTACTCGTATCCCGACTCCTACGAGCAGTACTTC. It codes for CASSYSYPDSYEQYF.

The sample holds a few counts of this clonotype. The chain uses TRBV4-3 and TRBJ1-2; unclear D gene. The V end was cut by 1 base, the J end by 2 bases, with 8 bases between. From germline, CDR1 is LGHNA and CDR2 YSLEER. This CDR3 contains 14 residues. The CDR3, as DNA: TGCGCCAGCAGCCAAGTTGACGGAAACTATGGCTACACCTTC. Translated, it gives CASSQVDGNYGYTF.

The chain has TRBV7-2 and TRBJ1-1; a possible D gene is TRBD1 (5 bases). In germline, CDR1 is SGHTA, CDR2 FQGNSA. V lost 3 bases, J lost 8 bases, and 10 bases lay in between. The CDR3 runs to 12 residues. CDR3 region: CASSFIYREAFF. The CDR3 DNA reads as TGTGCCAGCAGCTTTATTTACAGGGAAGCTTTCTTT.

This chain links TRBV6-2 or TRBV6-3 with TRBJ2-3; 7 bases map to TRBD1. Germline loops: CDR1 MNHEY, CDR2 SVGEGT. The CDR3 is 17 amino acids. Losses at the gene ends were 0 bases for V and 4 bases for J; bases not matched to a gene: 10. In DNA form, the CDR3 reads TGTGCCAGCAGTTACTCGAAGGACAGGATTGTAGCAGATACGCAGTATTTT. Amino acid sequence: CASSYSKDRIVADTQYF.

The sample holds a few counts of this clonotype. As DNA, the CDR3 is TGTGCCACCAGCAGAGATTCCTACTCCTACGAGCAGTACTTC. It translates to CATSRDSYSYEQYF. The chain joins TRBV15 to TRBJ2-7; no clear D gene. The germline V and J ends were trimmed by 0 bases and 0 bases, with 6 bases remaining between them. The CDR3 totals 14 residues. Germline CDR1 reads LNHNV; CDR2 reads YYDKDF (reference sequence).

This clonotype was counted only a few times. The chain couples TRBV29-1 to TRBJ2-1; unclear D gene. Trimming removed 7 bases from V and 8 bases from J, with 12 bases in between. The CDR3 length is 11 residues. Germline V gene lookup returns CDR1 SQVTM and CDR2 ANQGSEA. The CDR3 sequence: CSAVEFDEQFF. The CDR3 DNA sequence: TGCAGCGCCGTTGAATTCGATGAGCAGTTCTTC.

The genes are TRBV5-1 and TRBJ1-2; 7 bases line up with TRBD1. The CDR3 spans 15 residues. J lost 2 bases, V lost 3 bases, and 7 bases had no gene match. Germline V gene data show CDR1 as SGHRS and CDR2 as YFSETQ. The CDR3 protein is CASSSGQALNYGYTF. CDR3 DNA sequence: TGCGCCAGCAGCTCCGGACAGGCCCTAAACTATGGCTACACCTTC.

This clonotype was seen many times. The chain employs TRBV29-1 and TRBJ1-2; TRBD1 might be the D (5 bases). The CDR3 is 12 residues long. Trimming removed 4 bases from V and 5 bases from J, with 11 bases in between. Germline CDR1 and CDR2: SQVTM and ANQGSEA. CDR3 amino acids: CSVGDDAYGYTF. CDR3 DNA sequence: TGCAGCGTTGGGGACGACGCTTATGGCTACACCTTC. The full variable domain, in which reference TRBV29-1 and TRBJ1-2 provide the parts outside the CDR3, is SAVISQKPSRDICQRGTSLTIQCQVDSQVTMMFWYRQQPGQSLTLIATANQGSEATYESGFVIDKFPISRPNLTFSTLTVSNMSPEDSSIYLCSVGDDAYGYTFGSGTRLTVV.

This clonotype was observed a handful of times. At one of its ends the junction is not consistent with the germline gene, which may arise from a read error. The V gene is TRBV12-3 or TRBV12-4, the J gene TRBJ2-1; TRBD2 aligns across 9 bases. This CDR3 spans 15 amino acids. The CDR3 region has the DNA TGTGCCAGCAGTATAGCGGGAGTGTCGGACAATGAGCAGTTCTTC. Translating gives CASSIAGVSDNEQFF.

The table lists this clonotype with a few counts. The chain is built from TRBV4-3 and TRBJ2-1; 13 bases line up with TRBD2. Germline CDR1 and CDR2: LGHNA and YSLEER. Trimming at V came to 3 bases and at J to 8 bases, leaving 7 bases not matched to a gene. The length of the CDR3 is 16 residues. CDR3 sequence reads: CASSQSLAGGMHEQFF. CDR3 DNA: TGCGCCAGCAGCCAGTCACTAGCGGGAGGGATGCATGAGCAGTTCTTC.

The chain uses TRBV7-2 and TRBJ2-5; TRBD2 aligns across 7 bases. The CDR3 length is 14 residues. The V gene end was trimmed by 8 bases and the J gene end by 5 bases; junction bases not matched to a gene: 11. Germline V gene sequence: CDR1 SGHTA, CDR2 FQGNSA. The CDR3 bases are TGTGCCAGCTCGAGGATGGGGGGGACGGAGACCCAGTACTTC. Translating gives CASSRMGGTETQYF.

The chain has TRBV6-5 and TRBJ1-5; perhaps TRBD1 as D (5 bases). Germline V gene data show CDR1 as MNHEY and CDR2 as SVGAGI. Trimming shortened V by 0 bases and J by 1 base, and 7 bases separated the two germline ends. The CDR3 totals 15 residues. The CDR3 DNA is TGTGCCAGCAGTTACTCGGGGGTCAGCAATCAGCCCCAGCATTTT. It specifies CASSYSGVSNQPQHF.

This clonotype was counted a few times. The CDR3 DNA follows: TGTGCCAGCAGTCGTGGCGGGAGCTCGTATGAGCAGTTCTTC. Protein sequence: CASSRGGSSYEQFF. The chain combines TRBV12-3 or TRBV12-4 with TRBJ2-1, with 7 bases fitting TRBD2. The CDR3 length is 14 residues. Unmatched junction bases numbered 9, after V lost 5 bases and J lost 8 bases.

The chain has TRBV28 and TRBJ2-7, with D unclear. Trimming took off 7 bases at V and 0 bases at J, with 16 bases between the two ends. This CDR3 is built from 15 residues. Per the germline V gene, CDR1 is MDHEN and CDR2 is SYDVKM. The CDR3 sequence: CASNPDGRSSYEQYF. CDR3 sequence (DNA): TGTGCCAGCAATCCGGACGGCCGGAGCTCCTACGAGCAGTACTTC.

As to this clonotype: One junction end does not reproduce the germline sequence, and a read error may be involved. This chain uses TRBV12-3 or TRBV12-4 with TRBJ2-4; D is uncertain. This CDR3 spans 13 amino acids. The CDR3 DNA follows: TGTGCCAGTCGCTCAATCGGCAAAAACACTCAGTACTTC. Translated, it gives CASRSIGKNTQYF.

V gene TRBV7-9 combines with J gene TRBJ2-7, with D tentatively TRBD1 (6 bases). Germline V lookup: CDR1 SEHNR, CDR2 FQNEAQ (reference sequence). V was trimmed by 1 base and J by 4 bases, leaving 14 bases between them. CDR3 length: 15 amino acids. The DNA of the CDR3 is TGTGCCAGCAGCTTAGGGACAGTCAGTGGATACGAGCAGTACTTC. Protein sequence: CASSLGTVSGYEQYF.

The rearrangement uses TRBV12-3 or TRBV12-4 and TRBJ1-1; unclear D gene. This CDR3 is 14 amino acids long. Trimming shortened V by 6 bases and J by 5 bases, and 16 bases separated the two germline ends. The DNA for the CDR3 is TGTGCCAGCAGGCGGACCGGGCAGTGGACTGAAGCTTTCTTT. It is translated as CASRRTGQWTEAFF.

This chain connects TRBV7-2 to TRBJ2-3, with D possibly TRBD2 on 6 matching bases. The CDR3 length is 15 residues. Germline V gene sequence: CDR1 SGHTA, CDR2 FQGNSA. Trimming pared 5 bases from V and 5 bases from J, leaving 17 bases between. The CDR3, as DNA: TGTGCCAGCAGCCCAATTTTCGGGACTCTAGATACGCAGTATTTT. As protein: CASSPIFGTLDTQYF.

The chain employs TRBV20-1 and TRBJ2-1, with D perhaps TRBD2 (5 bases). This CDR3 contains 15 residues. Germline lookup yields CDR1 DFQATT and CDR2 SNEGSKA (reference sequence). V gave up 1 base and J gave up 2 bases, with 12 bases separating them. The DNA for the CDR3 is TGCAGTGCTAGAGCGTGGGGAGCCACCTACAATGAGCAGTTCTTC. It codes for CSARAWGATYNEQFF.

This clonotype was observed a handful of times. The chain has TRBV19 and TRBJ1-1; D ambiguous. The CDR3 runs 15 residues. CDR1 and CDR2 from the germline V gene are LNHDA and SQIVND (reference sequence). Trimming left V 5 bases short and J 1 base short, with 14 bases between. Written as DNA, the CDR3 is TGTGCCAGTAGTTCATCAGGCAGAAGGAACACTGAAGCTTTCTTT. Translated: CASSSSGRRNTEAFF.

This clonotype was seen many times. The genes are TRBV29-1 and TRBJ2-5; D is perhaps TRBD1 (5 bases). The CDR3 sequence is 14 residues long. Trimming shortened V by 3 bases and J by 2 bases, and 13 bases separated the two germline ends. Germline assignment: CDR1 SQVTM and CDR2 ANQGSEA. The CDR3 DNA reads as TGCAGCGTTGACGATGGAAGGGGACAAGAGACCCAGTACTTC. It specifies CSVDDGRGQETQYF.

This clonotype was seen more than once but under ten times. The chain carries TRBV20-1 and TRBJ2-3, with D possibly matching TRBD2 (6 bases). The CDR3 covers 13 residues. Germline CDR1 reads DFQATT; CDR2 reads SNEGSKA (reference sequence). Trimming removed 3 bases from V and 6 bases from J, with 13 bases in between. In DNA, the CDR3 is TGCAGTGCTAGCGAGACTAGAAGTGATACGCAGTATTTT. Protein product: CSASETRSDTQYF.